These T cell receptor beta chains were read from a single sample in a study of blood T cell repertoires in COVID-19. Assay used: immunoSEQ multiplex PCR; TCRdb lists only in-frame clones, some missing. In the table there are about 180,000 clones, 90% to 95% of which are singletons. Sequencing was carried out using peripheral blood. These receptors originate from a man aged 45-65 years with acute or convalescent COVID-19. CDR3s include the opening cysteine and the closing phenylalanine or tryptophan. Fields, in order: V gene, J gene, D gene, clone size, CDR3 protein, CDR3 DNA. D genes are given only for firm matches. The size field is filled for only some rows; it gives once, few, many or a size class.

v_call: TRBV11-2
j_call: TRBJ1-3
d_call: NA
clone_size: NA
cdr3_aa: CASSLAQGGGNTIYF
cdr3_nt: TGTGCCAGCAGCTTAGCGCAGGGAGGCGGAAACACCATATATTTT

v_call: TRBV6-5
j_call: TRBJ1-1
d_call: TRBD1
clone_size: once
cdr3_aa: CASRQGSTTEAFF
cdr3_nt: TGTGCCAGCAGACAGGGGTCTACCACTGAAGCTTTCTTT

v_call: TRBV27
j_call: TRBJ1-2
d_call: TRBD1
clone_size: NA
cdr3_aa: CASSLWGQGFLYGYTF
cdr3_nt: TGTGCCAGCAGTTTGTGGGGACAGGGTTTTCTTTATGGCTACACCTTC

v_call: TRBV24-1
j_call: TRBJ1-1
d_call: TRBD1
clone_size: once
cdr3_aa: CATSGTPGQIGAFF
cdr3_nt: TGTGCCACCAGTGGTACCCCGGGACAGATAGGAGCTTTCTTT

v_call: TRBV27
j_call: TRBJ1-1
d_call: TRBD1
clone_size: NA
cdr3_aa: CASSPGTVNTEAFF
cdr3_nt: TGTGCCAGCAGCCCCGGGACAGTGAACACTGAAGCTTTCTTT

v_call: TRBV2
j_call: TRBJ1-2
d_call: NA
clone_size: NA
cdr3_aa: CASSEQWGDYGYTF
cdr3_nt: TGTGCCAGCAGTGAACAGTGGGGCGACTATGGCTACACCTTC

v_call: TRBV2
j_call: TRBJ2-6
d_call: NA
clone_size: NA
cdr3_aa: CASSKDRGSGANVLTF
cdr3_nt: TGTGCCAGCAGTAAAGACCGAGGGTCCGGGGCCAACGTCCTGACTTTC

v_call: TRBV6-2/TRBV6-3
j_call: TRBJ2-3
d_call: TRBD2
clone_size: NA
cdr3_aa: CASSVAGARDTQYF
cdr3_nt: TGTGCCAGCAGTGTAGCGGGGGCCCGAGATACGCAGTATTTT

v_call: TRBV6-1
j_call: TRBJ2-2
d_call: TRBD2
clone_size: NA
cdr3_aa: CASSGLAGTLNTGELFF
cdr3_nt: TGTGCCAGCAGTGGACTAGCGGGGACCTTGAACACCGGGGAGCTGTTTTTT

v_call: TRBV27
j_call: TRBJ1-5
d_call: TRBD1
clone_size: few
cdr3_aa: CASRMTGMNQPQHF
cdr3_nt: TGTGCCAGCAGAATGACAGGGATGAATCAGCCCCAGCATTTT

v_call: TRBV2
j_call: TRBJ2-1
d_call: TRBD1
clone_size: NA
cdr3_aa: CASRKLGQGDEQFF
cdr3_nt: TGTGCCAGCAGGAAGCTGGGACAGGGTGATGAGCAGTTCTTC

v_call: TRBV5-1
j_call: TRBJ2-5
d_call: NA
clone_size: once
cdr3_aa: CASSRGSKETQYF
cdr3_nt: TGCGCCAGCAGCCGGGGTTCCAAGGAGACCCAGTACTTC

v_call: TRBV6-5
j_call: TRBJ1-1
d_call: NA
clone_size: NA
cdr3_aa: CASTLEANTEAFF
cdr3_nt: TGTGCCAGCACCCTTGAAGCGAACACTGAAGCTTTCTTT

v_call: TRBV7-9
j_call: TRBJ1-2
d_call: TRBD1
clone_size: few
cdr3_aa: CASSTRTGNYGYTF
cdr3_nt: TGTGCCAGCAGCACCCGGACAGGGAACTATGGCTACACCTTC

v_call: TRBV5-4
j_call: TRBJ2-1
d_call: NA
clone_size: NA
cdr3_aa: CASSLESGEQFF
cdr3_nt: TGTGCCAGCAGCTTGGAATCCGGTGAGCAGTTCTTC

v_call: TRBV3-1/TRBV3-2
j_call: TRBJ1-4
d_call: NA
clone_size: NA
cdr3_aa: CASSRTGRGATNEKLFF
cdr3_nt: TGTGCCAGCAGCCGTACAGGGAGGGGGGCAACTAATGAAAAACTGTTTTTT

v_call: TRBV5-5
j_call: TRBJ2-1
d_call: TRBD1
clone_size: NA
cdr3_aa: CASSPARQGGNEQFF
cdr3_nt: TGTGCCAGCAGCCCGGCCAGACAGGGGGGGAATGAGCAGTTCTTC

v_call: TRBV27
j_call: TRBJ1-1
d_call: NA
clone_size: NA
cdr3_aa: CASRATGANTEAFF
cdr3_nt: TGTGCCAGCAGGGCGACAGGCGCTAACACTGAAGCTTTCTTT

v_call: TRBV9
j_call: TRBJ2-2
d_call: TRBD2
clone_size: NA
cdr3_aa: CASTSGGNTGELFF
cdr3_nt: TGTGCCAGCACTAGCGGGGGGAACACCGGGGAGCTGTTTTTT

v_call: TRBV7-2
j_call: TRBJ1-2
d_call: NA
clone_size: NA
cdr3_aa: CASSLGGGSYGYTF
cdr3_nt: TGTGCCAGCAGCTTAGGAGGGGGTAGTTATGGCTACACCTTC

v_call: TRBV19
j_call: TRBJ1-2
d_call: TRBD1
clone_size: NA
cdr3_aa: CASSPNSGTGIYGYTF
cdr3_nt: TGTGCCAGTAGCCCGAACTCCGGGACAGGGATTTATGGCTACACCTTC

v_call: TRBV19
j_call: TRBJ1-1
d_call: TRBD1
clone_size: NA
cdr3_aa: CASSRRGLNTEAFF
cdr3_nt: TGTGCCAGTAGCAGGAGGGGGCTGAACACTGAAGCTTTCTTT

v_call: TRBV28
j_call: TRBJ1-5
d_call: NA
clone_size: NA
cdr3_aa: CASSPRRGQGSNQPQHF
cdr3_nt: TGTGCCAGCAGTCCACGGCGGGGGCAGGGTAGCAATCAGCCCCAGCATTTT

v_call: TRBV6-2/TRBV6-3
j_call: TRBJ2-3
d_call: NA
clone_size: once
cdr3_aa: CASSQDRNADTQYF
cdr3_nt: TGTGCCAGCAGCCAAGACAGGAATGCAGATACGCAGTATTTT

v_call: TRBV11-2
j_call: TRBJ1-5
d_call: TRBD1
clone_size: NA
cdr3_aa: CASSRTGGGNQPQHF
cdr3_nt: TGTGCCAGCAGTCGGACAGGGGGCGGCAATCAGCCCCAGCATTTT

v_call: TRBV5-1
j_call: TRBJ2-3
d_call: TRBD1
clone_size: NA
cdr3_aa: CASSTGQGGPDTQYF
cdr3_nt: TGCGCCAGCAGCACCGGACAGGGCGGCCCAGATACGCAGTATTTT

v_call: TRBV4-1
j_call: TRBJ2-2
d_call: NA
clone_size: NA
cdr3_aa: CASSQEGEIARYTGELFF
cdr3_nt: TGCGCCAGCAGCCAAGAAGGAGAGATAGCTCGATACACCGGGGAGCTGTTTTTT

v_call: TRBV4-1
j_call: TRBJ2-2
d_call: TRBD2
clone_size: NA
cdr3_aa: CASSQRGLAGNTGELFF
cdr3_nt: TGCGCCAGCAGCCAAAGGGGACTAGCGGGAAACACCGGGGAGCTGTTTTTT